One sample yielded the 31 T cell receptor beta chains listed below, sequenced in a study of human T cells and chemical hapten exposure. TCRdb called the RACE reads again in MiXCR, with one record for every CDR3 protein. The sample carries tens of thousands of distinct CDR3 sequences, 10% to 15% recorded once. Time point indicated: pre-sensitization, week 0. Treatment noted: therapeutic diphenylcyclopropenone sensitization with weekly scalp DPC. The study extracted total RNA from unfractionated whole blood. Sequenced here: whole blood, sampled in connection with sensitization to the hapten diphenylcyclopropenone (DPC). These receptors were taken from a woman between 40 and 50 years old with alopecia areata. Some clones in this sample may be carry-over from other donors' samples.

Many counts were recorded for this clonotype. V and J are TRBV20-1 and TRBJ2-2; D is unresolved. The V and J ends lost 5 bases and 5 bases respectively, with 12 bases between them. CDR3 length equals 13 residues. The germline V gene encodes CDR1 DFQATT and CDR2 SNEGSKA (reference sequence). The CDR3 loop reads CSASRSGTGELFF. The CDR3 DNA reads TGCAGTGCTTCTAGGTCTGGGACCGGGGAGCTGTTTTTT.

This clonotype appeared many times. This rearrangement joins TRBV6-2 or TRBV6-3 to TRBJ2-7; TRBD2 might be the D (6 bases). Germline V gives CDR1 MNHEY, CDR2 SVGEGT. This CDR3 is built from 12 residues. V was pared by 4 bases and J by 9 bases, with 13 bases between. Written as DNA, the CDR3 is TGTGCCAGCAGTTCGATCCAGGGAGGGCAGTACTTC. It codes for CASSSIQGGQYF.

This chain connects TRBV4-1 to TRBJ2-2, with D maybe TRBD2 (6 bases). V dropped 4 bases and J dropped 3 bases, with 18 bases sitting between them. CDR1 and CDR2 (germline): MGHRA, YSYEKL. The CDR3 extends over 17 amino acids. CDR3 in amino acids: CASSLQRAPLYTGELFF. The CDR3 bases are TGCGCCAGCAGCCTACAGCGGGCACCGCTTTACACCGGGGAGCTGTTTTTT.

By its share, this clonotype is medium-sized (0.01 to 0.1%). This rearrangement joins TRBV18 to TRBJ2-1, with D possibly being TRBD1 or TRBD2 (5 bases each). CDR3 size: 15 residues. Trimming removed 6 bases from V and 7 bases from J, with 19 bases in between. Germline assignment: CDR1 KGHSH and CDR2 LQKENI. CDR3 in DNA: TGTGCCAGCTCCGAGCTGGGGGATCAGGGTAATGAGCAGTTCTTC. Protein sequence: CASSELGDQGNEQFF.

This clonotype was counted a few times. This chain joins TRBV29-1 and TRBJ2-7; D is perhaps TRBD1 (6 bases). This CDR3 contains 12 residues. Per germline, CDR1 SQVTM and CDR2 ANQGSEA. V lost 6 bases and J 3 bases, leaving 12 bases between the germline ends. CDR3: CSVGQPGYEQYF. The CDR3 DNA reads TGCAGCGTGGGACAACCTGGCTACGAGCAGTACTTC.

This clonotype was seen ten or more times. The chain recombines TRBV6-6 with TRBJ2-3; 8 nucleotides align to TRBD2. V was pared by 2 bases and J by 1 base, with 5 bases of the junction left unmatched. The CDR3 consists of 16 residues. The germline gives CDR1 MNHNY, CDR2 SVGAGI (reference sequence). The CDR3 here is CASSYGAGGRTDTQYF. The CDR3 DNA is TGTGCCAGCAGTTACGGGGCGGGGGGTCGCACAGATACGCAGTATTTT.

The V gene is TRBV29-1, the J gene TRBJ2-6, with D uncertain. The CDR3 is made up of 12 amino acids. Trimming removed 5 bases at V and 0 bases at J, with 2 bases between. CDR1 and CDR2 (germline): SQVTM, ANQGSEA. The CDR3 nucleotides read TGCAGCGTTAGCTCTGGGGCCAACGTCCTGACTTTC. Amino acids: CSVSSGANVLTF.

The sample holds a few counts of this clonotype. J is TRBJ2-2 and V is TRBV7-8, with TRBD1 as a possible D gene (5 bases). Trimming left V 4 bases short and J 6 bases short, with 12 bases between. The CDR3 extends over 14 amino acids. Germline assignment: CDR1 SGHVS and CDR2 FQNEAQ. The CDR3 DNA reads as TGTGCCAGCAGCTCTACTCAGGGCTCCGGGGAGCTGTTTTTT. This codes for CASSSTQGSGELFF.

This clonotype turned up a few times. This sequence joins TRBV27 and TRBJ1-2; no definite D call. The CDR3 covers 12 residues. Deletions cut 0 bases from V and 7 bases from J, with 6 bases between. Germline CDR1 and CDR2: MNHEY and SMNVEV (reference sequence). This CDR3 reads CASSLSGTGYTF. As DNA, the CDR3 is TGTGCCAGCAGTTTATCGGGTACTGGCTACACCTTC.

The genes are TRBV6-2 or TRBV6-3 and TRBJ2-3; TRBD1 is a possible D gene (7 bases). CDR3 size: 14 residues. V was clipped by 7 bases and J by 4 bases, with 15 bases between them. Per the germline V gene, CDR1 is MNHEY and CDR2 is SVGEGT. CDR3 nucleotides: TGTGCCAGCAAACACGGAGGGGGCCCAGATACGCAGTATTTT. As protein: CASKHGGGPDTQYF.

This clonotype showed up many times. The rearrangement links TRBV6-5 to TRBJ2-7; tentative D call: TRBD1 (5 bases). Germline values: CDR1 MNHEY, CDR2 SVGAGI. The CDR3 totals 11 residues. Between the trimmed V and J ends, which lost 6 bases and 5 bases, there was a span of 8 bases. The CDR3 nucleotides are TGTGCCAGCAGGCAGGGTAACGAGCAGTACTTC. Translated, it gives CASRQGNEQYF.

This clonotype was counted at least ten times. The rearrangement uses TRBV7-2 and TRBJ2-7; TRBD1 might be the D (6 bases). From germline, CDR1 is SGHTA and CDR2 FQGNSA. This CDR3 is built from 17 residues. Trimming took off 5 bases at V and 0 bases at J, with 20 bases between the two ends. Here the CDR3 DNA reads TGTGCCAGCAGCCCATGGGGTCCACAGGGCACCTCCTACGAGCAGTACTTC. Translated: CASSPWGPQGTSYEQYF.

This clonotype was detected ten times or more. The V and J genes are TRBV5-1 and TRBJ2-7, with D perhaps TRBD2 (5 bases). Germline V CDR1 and CDR2: SGHRS, YFSETQ. V was trimmed by 4 bases and J by 3 bases, leaving 11 bases between them. The CDR3 has 13 amino acids. As DNA, the CDR3 is TGCGCCAGCAGCCTATCACGGGACTACGAGCAGTACTTC. Protein product: CASSLSRDYEQYF. The whole variable domain, remainder taken from reference TRBV5-1 and TRBJ2-7, is KAGVTQTPRYLIKTRGQQVTLSCSPISGHRSVSWYQQTPGQGLQFLFEYFSETQRNKGNFPGRFSGRQFSNSRSEMNVSTLELGDSALYLCASSLSRDYEQYFGPGTRLTVT.

About this clonotype itself: A much larger clonotype is one base distant, so this may be a read error. The CDR3 loop reads CATSDNLAWGQYF. The CDR3 DNA is TGTGCCACCAGTGATAATCTAGCTTGGGGGCAGTACTTC. The chain is built from TRBV24-1 and TRBJ2-7, with D possibly TRBD2 on 5 matching bases. Trimming took off 3 bases at V and 9 bases at J, with 14 bases between the two ends. CDR3 length: 13 residues. Germline CDR1 and CDR2: KGHDR and SFDVKD.

V usage is TRBV3-1 and J usage is TRBJ1-3; D unresolved. The V gene lost 1 base and the J gene lost 0 bases, with 7 bases spanning the gap. CDR1 and CDR2 from the germline V gene are LGHDT and YNNKEL (reference sequence). This CDR3 has 15 residues. The CDR3 nucleotides are TGTGCCAGCAGCCAAGGAACAGCCTCTGGAAACACCATATATTTT. Residues: CASSQGTASGNTIYF.

In its sample, this clonotype is medium-sized. This chain joins TRBV11-2 and TRBJ2-3, with D unclear. The V gene lost 1 base and the J gene lost 6 bases, with 8 bases spanning the gap. CDR3 length equals 13 residues. Germline V CDR1 and CDR2: SGHAT, FQNNGV. This CDR3 reads CASSLVGLDTQYF. CDR3 in DNA: TGTGCCAGCAGCTTAGTTGGGCTCGATACGCAGTATTTT.

This clonotype was picked up many times. The V gene is TRBV5-1, the J gene TRBJ2-7, with a tentative D call TRBD1 (5 bases). Germline CDR1 SGHRS, CDR2 YFSETQ. The CDR3 is 15 amino acids. Trimming removed 4 bases at V and 3 bases at J, with 17 bases between. The CDR3 reads CASSVGQGTIYEQYF. In DNA, the CDR3 is TGCGCCAGCAGCGTGGGCCAGGGTACTATCTACGAGCAGTACTTC.

About this clonotype: Possible read error: a much larger clone is one base away. The gene calls are TRBV28 and TRBJ1-1; 9 positions match TRBD1. Germline CDR1 is MDHEN and CDR2 is SYDVKM. This CDR3 is 13 amino acids long. The CDR3: CTSRGQGGTEAFF. DNA of the CDR3: TGTACCAGCAGGGGACAGGGAGGCACTGAAGCTTTCTTT.

V and J are TRBV29-1 and TRBJ2-5, with TRBD1 as a possible D gene (6 bases). V was trimmed by 4 bases and J by 5 bases, leaving 11 bases between them. CDR1 and CDR2 from the germline V gene are SQVTM and ANQGSEA. The CDR3 runs to 12 residues. This CDR3 is CSVAAGEETQYF. The CDR3 DNA sequence: TGCAGCGTTGCGGCAGGGGAGGAGACCCAGTACTTC.

This clonotype was detected ten times or more. The chain carries TRBV12-3 or TRBV12-4 and TRBJ1-6; D uncertain. The length of the CDR3 is 14 residues. V lost 5 bases to trimming and J lost 6 bases, with 11 bases between them. CDR3 in amino acids: CASSKRGANSPLHF. The CDR3 bases are TGTGCCAGCAGTAAGCGGGGAGCTAATTCACCCCTCCACTTT.

This clonotype was found many times. This chain links TRBV5-1 with TRBJ2-5, with D uncertain. The CDR3 runs 13 residues. The germline CDR1 and CDR2 sequences are SGHRS and YFSETQ. V was cut by 2 bases and J by 1 base, with 6 bases left in between. The CDR3 coding sequence is TGCGCCAGCAGCTTCCCGAGCCAAGAGACCCAGTACTTC. It translates to CASSFPSQETQYF.

The chain is built from TRBV7-6 and TRBJ2-1, with 13 bases aligning to TRBD2. Looked up from germline, CDR1 is SGHVS and CDR2 is FNYEAQ. The J segment lost 0 bases and the V segment lost 2 bases, leaving 7 bases of the junction unmatched. The CDR3 is 19 amino acids. Here the CDR3 reads CASSLFGTSGAYSYNEQFF. In nucleotides, the CDR3 is TGTGCCAGCAGCTTATTCGGGACTAGCGGGGCTTACTCCTACAATGAGCAGTTCTTC.

V usage is TRBV20-1 and J usage is TRBJ1-1; D ambiguous. V lost 5 bases to trimming and J lost 0 bases, with 13 bases between them. Germline CDR1 reads DFQATT; CDR2 reads SNEGSKA (reference sequence). The CDR3 is 14 residues long. In DNA, the CDR3 is TGCAGTGCTCTACTGACACCAATGAACACTGAAGCTTTCTTT. The encoded protein is CSALLTPMNTEAFF.

This clonotype was seen ten or more times. The gene calls are TRBV6-5 and TRBJ2-7, with a tentative D call TRBD1 (7 bases). This CDR3 comprises 19 residues. CDR1 and CDR2 from the germline V gene are MNHEY and SVGAGI. The V end was cut by 5 bases, the J end by 3 bases, with 29 bases between. CDR3 sequence reads: CASSPPGQGGAARLYEQYF. Written as DNA, the CDR3 is TGTGCCAGCAGTCCCCCCGGGCAGGGGGGAGCGGCAAGACTCTACGAGCAGTACTTC.

The J gene is TRBJ2-2, the V gene TRBV4-1; D is perhaps TRBD2 (5 bases). Germline V gene data show CDR1 as MGHRA and CDR2 as YSYEKL. This CDR3 spans 15 amino acids. Trimming stripped 5 bases from V and 0 bases from J, with 10 bases between. CDR3 bases: TGCGCCAGCAGCAAAGTGGGAGCGAACACCGGGGAGCTGTTTTTT. This gives the protein CASSKVGANTGELFF.

The rearrangement links TRBV28 to TRBJ1-2; D is undetermined. The CDR3 runs to 12 residues. V shed 5 bases and J shed 7 bases, with 11 bases lying between them. Germline CDR1 and CDR2: MDHEN and SYDVKM. CDR3 sequence: CASSPDPPGYTF. The CDR3 DNA follows: TGTGCCAGCAGTCCGGACCCCCCTGGCTACACCTTC.

This clonotype was counted many times. Here the CDR3 reads CAWSVLNTGELFF. The CDR3 coding sequence is TGTGCCTGGAGTGTACTGAACACCGGGGAGCTGTTTTTT. The chain is built from TRBV30 and TRBJ2-2; the D is unclear. The germline V gene has CDR1 GTSNPN and CDR2 SVGIG (reference sequence). V was cut by 0 bases and J by 1 base, with 3 bases left in between. The CDR3 contains 13 residues. Full variable domain (remainder filled in from reference TRBV30 and TRBJ2-2): SQTIHQWPATLVQPVGSPLSLECTVEGTSNPNLYWYRQAAGRGLQLLFYSVGIGQISSEVPQNLSASRPQDRQFILSSKKLLLSDSGFYLCAWSVLNTGELFFGEGSRLTVL.

The V gene is TRBV12-3 or TRBV12-4, the J gene TRBJ1-1; 7 bases map to TRBD1. V gave up 7 bases and J gave up 5 bases; unmatched junction bases: 10. The CDR3 is 14 residues long. CDR3 loop: CASTSQGSGTEAFF. In nucleotides, the CDR3 is TGTGCCAGCACCTCACAGGGGTCGGGAACTGAAGCTTTCTTT.

Ten or more counts support this clonotype. The V and J genes are TRBV29-1 and TRBJ2-5; TRBD1 matches at 8 bases. Germline V gene sequence: CDR1 SQVTM, CDR2 ANQGSEA. CDR3 length: 11 amino acids. Trimming removed 7 bases from V and 10 bases from J; junction bases left unmatched: 8. The CDR3: CSGTGGKGQYF. CDR3 nucleotide sequence: TGCAGCGGTACAGGGGGAAAGGGCCAGTACTTC. Looking up the rest from reference TRBV29-1 and TRBJ2-5 gives the full variable domain: SAVISQKPSRDICQRGTSLTIQCQVDSQVTMMFWYRQQPGQSLTLIATANQGSEATYESGFVIDKFPISRPNLTFSTLTVSNMSPEDSSIYLCSGTGGKGQYFGPGTRLLVL.

This rearrangement joins TRBV24-1 to TRBJ2-2, with 10 bases matching TRBD1. Germline-derived CDR1 and CDR2 are KGHDR and SFDVKD. J gave up 2 bases and V 2 bases, and 1 base lay outside the gene matches. This CDR3 is built from 16 residues. CDR3 coding DNA: TGTGCCACCAGTGATTGGGACAGGGGCAACACCGGGGAGCTGTTTTTT. This encodes CATSDWDRGNTGELFF.

This chain uses TRBV27 with TRBJ1-4, with 8 bases aligning to TRBD1. CDR1 and CDR2 from the germline V gene are MNHEY and SMNVEV (reference sequence). The CDR3 consists of 15 residues. V dropped 4 bases and J dropped 10; count of bases not matched to a gene: 11. The DNA for the CDR3 is TGTGCCAGCAGTTCCCGGACAGGGCGAAGGTCAAAACTGTTTTTT. Its translation is CASSSRTGRRSKLFF.